This passage covers 30 T cell receptor beta chains from one sample sequenced in a study of high-grade serous ovarian cancer treatment subgroups. Tumor tissue was taken before any definitive surgery or chemotherapy was given. The table came from immunoSEQ multiplex PCR; TCRdb's copy has only in-frame clones and leaves some out. The data hold around 15,000 clones, with approximately 71% observed a single time. Sequencing was done on a sample of tumor tissue. The receptor source for this set is a human donor with high-grade serous ovarian cancer.

The chain combines TRBV5-1 with TRBJ2-1; TRBD2 aligns across 7 bases. Germline lookup yields CDR1 SGHRS and CDR2 YFSETQ. CDR3 length: 14 residues. The V segment lost 5 bases and the J segment 2 bases; nucleotides outside the gene matches: 4. The CDR3, as DNA: TGCGCCAGCAGGAGCGGGGAAACCTACAATGAGCAGTTCTTC. Its protein product is CASRSGETYNEQFF.

This clone appeared once. The V call is TRBV10-3, the J call TRBJ1-1; possibly TRBD1 for D (6 bases). V lost 6 bases and J 4 bases, leaving 15 bases between the germline ends. This CDR3 contains 14 residues. The germline V gene encodes CDR1 ENHRY and CDR2 SYGVKD. CDR3 loop: CAIRAGVLGTEAFF. The CDR3 DNA is TGTGCCATCAGGGCAGGGGTGTTGGGCACTGAAGCTTTCTTT.

CDR3 nucleotides: TGTGCCAGCAGTCCGACCGGGACAGGGCTCTACGAGCAGTACTTC. This translates into CASSPTGTGLYEQYF. The V and J genes are TRBV6-5 and TRBJ2-7, with TRBD1 matching 9 bases. Germline V CDR1 and CDR2: MNHEY, SVGAGI. The CDR3 runs to 15 residues. Trimming took 5 bases from V and 3 from J; bases not matched to a gene: 8.

The chain joins TRBV4-3 to TRBJ2-3, with a weak D call TRBD2 (6 bases). V was pared by 8 bases and J by 1 base, with 10 bases between. The CDR3 is made up of 13 amino acids. Germline CDR1 and CDR2: LGHNA and YSLEER. Written as DNA, the CDR3 is TGCGCCAGCCGACCGGGGGGCACAGATACGCAGTATTTT. Protein sequence: CASRPGGTDTQYF.

The rearrangement links TRBV6-4 to TRBJ1-4, with D uncertain. Trimming pared 7 bases from V and 3 bases from J, leaving 6 bases between. CDR3 length equals 12 residues. The V gene's germline CDR1 is MRHNA and CDR2 SNTAGT. The CDR3 nucleotides read TGTGCCAGCATCCTGGCTAATGAAAAACTGTTTTTT. Translating it yields CASILANEKLFF.

The chain is built from TRBV13 and TRBJ2-5; D uncertain. The V end was cut by 5 bases, the J end by 4 bases, with 8 bases between. CDR3 size: 12 residues. Germline V lookup: CDR1 PRHDT, CDR2 FYEKMQ (reference sequence). The CDR3 protein is CASSPSGETQYF. CDR3 in DNA: TGTGCCAGCAGCCCCTCAGGAGAGACCCAGTACTTC. Supplemented by reference TRBV13 and TRBJ2-5, the full variable domain reads AAGVIQSPRHLIKEKRETATLKCYPIPRHDTVYWYQQGPGQDPQFLISFYEKMQSDKGSIPDRFSAQQFSDYHSELNMSSLELGDSALYFCASSPSGETQYFGPGTRLLVL.

The chain employs TRBV19 and TRBJ1-1, with D hard to call. Trimming took off 4 bases at V and 0 bases at J, with 9 bases between the two ends. CDR1 and CDR2 (germline): LNHDA, SQIVND (reference sequence). The CDR3 runs 14 residues. CDR3 sequence reads: CASSRGFMNTEAFF. CDR3 bases: TGTGCCAGTAGTAGGGGTTTCATGAACACTGAAGCTTTCTTT.

The V gene is TRBV9, the J gene TRBJ1-2; the D is unclear. This CDR3 comprises 15 residues. Looked up from germline, CDR1 is SGDLS and CDR2 is YYNGEE. V was cut by 0 bases and J by 0 bases, with 9 bases left in between. The CDR3: CASSVEGSANYGYTF. CDR3 coding DNA: TGTGCCAGCAGCGTAGAGGGCAGTGCTAACTATGGCTACACCTTC.

DNA for the CDR3: TGTGCCAGCAGCTTAGCGGCAGGGACCTCCTACGAGCAGTACTTC. It specifies CASSLAAGTSYEQYF. The chain recombines TRBV5-4 with TRBJ2-7; D could derive from TRBD1 or TRBD2 (5 bases each). The CDR3 covers 15 residues. Germline CDR1 reads SGHNT; CDR2 reads YYREEE (reference sequence). Trimming stripped 2 bases from V and 0 bases from J, with 12 bases between.

The rearrangement links TRBV6-1 to TRBJ2-6; D is uncertain. This CDR3 contains 13 residues. CDR1 and CDR2 (germline): MNHNS, SASEGT. The V and J ends lost 6 bases and 0 bases respectively, with 3 bases between them. The CDR3 reads CASRDSGANVLTF. The CDR3, as DNA: TGTGCCAGCAGGGACTCTGGGGCCAACGTCCTGACTTTC.

V usage is TRBV6-6 and J usage is TRBJ1-6, with D possibly being TRBD1 (5 bases). This CDR3 region has 13 residues. V was shortened by 5 bases and J by 8 bases, with 10 bases between the two germline ends. Germline assignment: CDR1 MNHNY and CDR2 SVGAGI (reference sequence). The DNA for the CDR3 is TGTGCCAGCAGTCGGGACGGAGATTCACCCCTCCACTTT. Translation: CASSRDGDSPLHF.

The V call is TRBV7-3, the J call TRBJ2-1, with D perhaps TRBD2 (7 bases). V shed 5 bases and J shed 6 bases, with 11 bases lying between them. Germline CDR1 reads SGHTA; CDR2 reads FQGTGA. The CDR3 runs to 13 residues. The CDR3 DNA reads as TGTGCCAGCAGCATCGGGGGGCCCAATGAGCAGTTCTTC. Translating it yields CASSIGGPNEQFF.

This chain connects TRBV5-1 to TRBJ1-2; no firm D call. CDR1 and CDR2 from the germline V gene are SGHRS and YFSETQ. V was shortened by 0 bases and J by 0 bases, with 6 bases between the two germline ends. CDR3 length: 14 amino acids. The CDR3 region has the DNA TGCGCCAGCAGCTTGGCGACGGCTAACTATGGCTACACCTTC. This translates into CASSLATANYGYTF.

This clone showed up just once. This rearrangement joins TRBV5-1 to TRBJ1-5; 7 nucleotides line up with TRBD1. This CDR3 contains 14 residues. The V gene end was trimmed by 7 bases and the J gene end by 5 bases; junction bases not matched to a gene: 9. CDR1 is SGHRS, CDR2 YFSETQ, per germline. CDR3 sequence reads: CASSRQGGHQPQHF. The CDR3 nucleotides are TGCGCCAGCTCAAGACAGGGAGGGCATCAGCCCCAGCATTTT.

The chain employs TRBV5-4 and TRBJ2-3, with 12 nucleotides matching TRBD2. Germline V gene sequence: CDR1 SGHNT, CDR2 YYREEE (reference sequence). The CDR3 spans 15 residues. Trimming at V came to 4 bases and at J to 4 bases, leaving 4 bases not matched to a gene. CDR3 in amino acids: CASSGRLAGADTQYF. CDR3 in DNA: TGTGCCAGCAGCGGAAGACTAGCGGGGGCAGATACGCAGTATTTT.

The V call is TRBV11-2, the J call TRBJ2-5, with TRBD1 matching over 7 bases. CDR1 and CDR2 from the germline V gene are SGHAT and FQNNGV. The CDR3 length is 17 residues. V gave up 1 base and J gave up 6 bases; unmatched junction bases: 14. This chain's CDR3 is CASSLGAGTAGRKTQYF. The DNA of the CDR3 is TGTGCCAGCAGCTTAGGTGCTGGGACAGCCGGGCGGAAGACCCAGTACTTC.

CDR3 region: CASSLGGTGQGYTF. Written as DNA, the CDR3 is TGTGCCAGCAGCTTAGGCGGGACAGGGCAAGGCTACACCTTC. The rearrangement uses TRBV7-2 and TRBJ1-2, with TRBD1 identical over 9 bases. The CDR3 length is 14 residues. The germline V gene encodes CDR1 SGHTA and CDR2 FQGNSA. V shed 1 base, J shed 8 bases, and the junction held 5 bases outside the gene matches.

The rearrangement joins TRBV6-5 to TRBJ1-4; the D is unclear. The CDR3 loop spans 15 amino acids. Germline V CDR1 and CDR2: MNHEY, SVGAGI. The germline V and J ends were trimmed by 6 bases and 7 bases, with 18 bases remaining between them. The CDR3 sequence is CASSFFGQAFEKLFF. The CDR3 DNA is TGTGCCAGCAGCTTCTTTGGCCAGGCTTTTGAAAAACTGTTTTTT.

The chain recombines TRBV25-1 with TRBJ1-2; the match to TRBD1 covers 9 bases. This CDR3 is 17 amino acids long. Germline CDR1 reads MGHDK; CDR2 reads SYGVNS. Trimming cost V 5 bases and J 4 bases; bases outside gene matches: 14. The CDR3 DNA reads as TGTGCCAGCAGTCAGGGACAGGGAGTAGGCTGGGTCTATGGCTACACCTTC. Its translation is CASSQGQGVGWVYGYTF.

J is TRBJ1-1 and V is TRBV7-9; D unresolved. Trimming took 7 bases from V and 3 from J, leaving 9 bases between them. The CDR3 covers 12 residues. Germline CDR1 reads SEHNR; CDR2 reads FQNEAQ (reference sequence). The CDR3 region is CASIGVHTEAFF. DNA of the CDR3: TGTGCCAGCATCGGCGTCCACACTGAAGCTTTCTTT.

This clone has just a few counts. This chain links TRBV4-2 with TRBJ2-1, with TRBD1 matching 11 bases. V lost 7 bases to trimming and J lost 3 bases; unmatched junction nucleotides: 5. The CDR3 loop spans 15 amino acids. Looked up from germline, CDR1 is LGHNA and CDR2 is YNFKEQ. CDR3 sequence (DNA): TGTGCCAGCATCTCCGGGACAGGGGGCTACAATGAGCAGTTCTTC. Translating it yields CASISGTGGYNEQFF.

This clone was observed a handful of times. The rearrangement links TRBV7-9 to TRBJ2-7; the D gene is possibly TRBD2 (6 bases). Trimming cost V 5 bases and J 0 bases, with 20 bases left between them. CDR1 SEHNR and CDR2 FQNEAQ come from the germline V gene (reference sequence). CDR3 length equals 17 residues. CDR3 DNA: TGTGCCAGCAGCCCTTTCCCGGGGCAGGGAGGCTCCTACGAGCAGTACTTC. Protein: CASSPFPGQGGSYEQYF.

V gene TRBV7-3 combines with J gene TRBJ2-5; 8 bases match TRBD2. CDR1 SGHTA and CDR2 FQGTGA come from the germline V gene. V lost 5 bases, J lost 4 bases, and 9 bases stayed unmatched. This CDR3 region has 15 residues. This chain's CDR3 is CASSPLGGAGETQYF. Here the CDR3 DNA reads TGTGCCAGCAGCCCACTCGGGGGGGCCGGAGAGACCCAGTACTTC.

The V gene is TRBV5-6, the J gene TRBJ2-3, with TRBD1 matching over 8 bases. The CDR3 covers 15 residues. J gave up 6 bases and V 4 bases, and 10 bases lay outside the gene matches. Per germline, CDR1 SGHDT and CDR2 YYEEEE. CDR3 DNA: TGTGCCAGCAGCCCGGACAGGGAAAGTAGGGATACGCAGTATTTT. Its protein product is CASSPDRESRDTQYF.

This clone was seen a handful of times. The chain carries TRBV18 and TRBJ1-6; 7 bases align to TRBD1. The trim removed 6 bases at V and 6 bases at J, leaving 2 bases unmatched. Per the germline V gene, CDR1 is KGHSH and CDR2 is LQKENI. The CDR3 covers 13 residues. CDR3 residues: CASSRDSNSPLHF. CDR3 in DNA: TGTGCCAGCTCCAGGGACAGTAATTCACCCCTCCACTTT.

The J gene is TRBJ2-3, the V gene TRBV11-2; D could derive from TRBD1 or TRBD2 (5 bases each). The ends were cut back, 5 bases at V and 0 bases at J, with 21 bases in the middle. This CDR3 region has 18 residues. Germline values: CDR1 SGHAT, CDR2 FQNNGV. CDR3 amino acids: CASSTMGDRKTSTDTQYF. CDR3 nucleotide sequence: TGTGCCAGCAGCACCATGGGGGACCGAAAAACTAGCACAGATACGCAGTATTTT.

This clone has only a few counts. V usage is TRBV28 and J usage is TRBJ2-7; 7 positions agree with TRBD1. CDR1 and CDR2 (germline): MDHEN, SYDVKM. The ends lost 8 bases at V and 3 bases at J; junction bases unmatched: 10. CDR3 length: 14 residues. The DNA of the CDR3 is TGTGCCAGCGGGATGGTGGACAGGCGCTACGAGCAGTACTTC. As protein: CASGMVDRRYEQYF.

The V call is TRBV6-5, the J call TRBJ2-1, with 12 positions matching TRBD2. The V gene's germline CDR1 is MNHEY and CDR2 SVGAGI. J lost 6 bases, V lost 5 bases, and 5 bases had no gene match. This CDR3 spans 15 amino acids. The CDR3 DNA reads as TGTGCCAGCAGTCTAGCGGGGGGGCCGAGCAATGAGCAGTTCTTC. Translated, it gives CASSLAGGPSNEQFF.

The chain recombines TRBV9 with TRBJ1-1; D is unresolved. V was trimmed by 0 bases and J by 6 bases, leaving 12 bases between them. The CDR3 loop spans 14 amino acids. Germline assignment: CDR1 SGDLS and CDR2 YYNGEE. The CDR3 spells CASSVGPQRAEAFF. CDR3 coding DNA: TGTGCCAGCAGCGTAGGCCCCCAAAGGGCTGAAGCTTTCTTT.

This chain uses TRBV30 with TRBJ1-2; D call uncertain. The CDR3 sequence is 11 residues long. In germline, CDR1 is GTSNPN, CDR2 SVGIG (reference sequence). Trimming took 3 bases from V and 11 from J, leaving 13 bases between them. The CDR3 loop is CAWRNNRLYTF. CDR3 nucleotides: TGTGCCTGGAGGAATAACAGACTTTACACCTTC.